The 19 T cell receptor beta chains in this list originate from one sample, sequenced in a study of T cell responses to AZD1222 COVID-19 vaccine. TCRdb's copy holds only in-frame clones and misses some; the assay was immunoSEQ multiplex PCR. Here the sample spans about 85,000 clones, around 85% being singletons. The specimen was peripheral blood, collected on day 0 of AZD1222 vaccination. These receptor sequences come from an adult in good health.

The V gene is TRBV3-1 (or the pseudogene TRBV3-2), the J gene TRBJ2-5; no clear D. Trimming took 4 bases from V and 5 from J, leaving 11 bases between them. The germline V gene has CDR1 LGHDT and CDR2 YNNKEL (reference sequence). This CDR3 region has 13 residues. Here the CDR3 reads CASSPASRETQYF. The CDR3 DNA reads as TGTGCCAGCAGCCCGGCTAGTCGGGAGACCCAGTACTTC.

This chain joins TRBV28 and TRBJ2-3; perhaps TRBD1 as D (5 bases). The V gene lost 3 bases and the J gene lost 5 bases, with 12 bases spanning the gap. CDR1 MDHEN and CDR2 SYDVKM come from the germline V gene. The length of the CDR3 is 14 residues. The CDR3 protein is CASSLRHQGDTQYF. In DNA form, the CDR3 reads TGTGCCAGCAGTTTGCGACACCAGGGAGATACGCAGTATTTT.

The chain combines TRBV7-9 with TRBJ2-7; TRBD1 or TRBD2 may be the D gene (5 bases each). CDR3 length: 16 amino acids. CDR1 SEHNR and CDR2 FQNEAQ come from the germline V gene (reference sequence). Trimming cost V 5 bases and J 1 base, with 18 bases left between them. The chain's CDR3 is CASSDSRDEGSYEQYF. The CDR3 nucleotides are TGTGCCAGCAGCGACTCCAGGGACGAGGGATCCTACGAGCAGTACTTC.

This rearrangement joins TRBV7-9 to TRBJ2-3, with 8 bases fitting TRBD1. The germline V gene has CDR1 SEHNR and CDR2 FQNEAQ (reference sequence). This CDR3 is built from 15 residues. Trimming cost V 8 bases and J 2 bases; bases outside gene matches: 9. This chain's CDR3 is CASPRGQANTDTQYF. The CDR3 bases are TGTGCCAGCCCTAGGGGACAGGCAAACACAGATACGCAGTATTTT.

This clone turned up a few times. J is TRBJ2-7 and V is TRBV10-3, with D unresolved. V shed 0 bases and J shed 1 base, with 10 bases lying between them. The germline CDR1 and CDR2 sequences are ENHRY and SYGVKD. This CDR3 spans 15 amino acids. The CDR3: CAISESSTVSYEQYF. Written as DNA, the CDR3 is TGTGCCATCAGTGAGTCTAGCACTGTGTCCTACGAGCAGTACTTC.

This chain uses TRBV6-6 with TRBJ1-5, with TRBD1 identical over 9 bases. Germline lookup yields CDR1 MNHNY and CDR2 SVGAGI (reference sequence). The CDR3 has 15 amino acids. The V and J ends lost 2 bases and 4 bases, in that order; junction bases with no gene match: 3. The CDR3 nucleotides read TGTGCCAGCAGTTACAGTGGGACAGGGAATCAGCCCCAGCATTTT. Its translation is CASSYSGTGNQPQHF.

The V gene is TRBV29-1, the J gene TRBJ1-1, with a tentative D call TRBD1 (5 bases). The germline V and J ends were trimmed by 6 bases and 4 bases, with 18 bases remaining between them. The CDR3 sequence is 14 residues long. The germline CDR1 and CDR2 sequences are SQVTM and ANQGSEA. In DNA, the CDR3 is TGCAGCGTGCAACCGGGGGGGGTAGGCACTGAAGCTTTCTTT. Translating gives CSVQPGGVGTEAFF. The variable domain in full, with the rest retrieved from reference TRBV29-1 and TRBJ1-1, is SAVISQKPSRDICQRGTSLTIQCQVDSQVTMMFWYRQQPGQSLTLIATANQGSEATYESGFVIDKFPISRPNLTFSTLTVSNMSPEDSSIYLCSVQPGGVGTEAFFGQGTRLTVV.

The chain has TRBV7-8 and TRBJ2-3, with no clear D. The CDR3 loop spans 15 amino acids. V gave up 5 bases and J gave up 2 bases, with 14 bases separating them. Germline lookup yields CDR1 SGHVS and CDR2 FQNEAQ. Here the CDR3 DNA reads TGTGCCAGCAGCCTAGATCTACTGATCACAGATACGCAGTATTTT. This encodes CASSLDLLITDTQYF.

The rearrangement links TRBV6-1 to TRBJ1-3, with D unclear. V was shortened by 1 base and J by 6 bases, with 1 base between the two germline ends. The germline V gene encodes CDR1 MNHNS and CDR2 SASEGT. The CDR3 runs to 11 residues. The CDR3 spells CASSEVNTIYF. DNA of the CDR3: TGTGCCAGCAGTGAAGTAAACACCATATATTTT.

The CDR3 is CATSDQDRGRTGELFF. The CDR3 nucleotides are TGTGCCACCAGTGACCAGGACAGGGGTAGGACCGGGGAGCTGTTTTTT. The chain employs TRBV24-1 and TRBJ2-2; TRBD1 aligns across 9 bases. Unmatched junction bases numbered 7, after V lost 4 bases and J lost 5 bases. The germline V gene has CDR1 KGHDR and CDR2 SFDVKD. The CDR3 loop spans 16 amino acids.

The V and J genes are TRBV7-6 and TRBJ1-3, with a tentative D call TRBD1 (6 bases). This CDR3 is built from 15 residues. CDR1 is SGHVS, CDR2 FNYEAQ, per germline. Trimming took 1 base from V and 2 from J, leaving 9 bases between them. This CDR3 reads CASSLESGAGNTIYF. In DNA, the CDR3 is TGTGCCAGCAGCTTAGAGTCAGGGGCTGGAAACACCATATATTTT.

The CDR3 is CASSLISSGANVLTF. DNA of the CDR3: TGTGCCAGCAGCCTAATCTCATCTGGGGCCAACGTCCTGACTTTC. The chain recombines TRBV9 with TRBJ2-6; D is uncertain. From germline, CDR1 is SGDLS and CDR2 YYNGEE. Trimming removed 4 bases from V and 1 base from J, with 9 bases in between. This CDR3 is built from 15 residues.

The V gene is TRBV29-1, the J gene TRBJ2-1; TRBD1 matches at 8 bases. Germline V CDR1 and CDR2: SQVTM, ANQGSEA. V shed 4 bases and J 2 bases; nucleotides not matched to a gene: 4. The CDR3 spans 14 residues. The CDR3 nucleotides are TGCAGCGTTGGTACAGGGGGGACCTACAATGAGCAGTTCTTC. Amino acid sequence: CSVGTGGTYNEQFF.

This clone has a handful of counts. CDR3 DNA: TGTGCTAGTGGTGTGGGACAGGGGCGCGATACGCAGTATTTT. This gives the protein CASGVGQGRDTQYF. The genes are TRBV12-5 and TRBJ2-3, with 10 bases identical to TRBD1. V was clipped by 5 bases and J by 6 bases; unmatched bases: 5. The CDR3 loop spans 14 amino acids. Germline V gene data show CDR1 as LGHNT and CDR2 as FRNRAP.

This rearrangement joins TRBV28 to TRBJ1-1, with D unclear. The CDR3 covers 13 residues. CDR1 and CDR2 from the germline V gene are MDHEN and SYDVKM. V was clipped by 4 bases and J by 3 bases, with 9 bases between them. The CDR3 coding sequence is TGTGCCAGCAGTTGGGGTGTGGACACTGAAGCTTTCTTT. Its translation: CASSWGVDTEAFF.

The chain recombines TRBV19 with TRBJ2-7; 8 nucleotides agree with TRBD1. Per the germline V gene, CDR1 is LNHDA and CDR2 is SQIVND (reference sequence). The CDR3 covers 15 residues. Trimming took 7 bases from V and 6 from J; bases not matched to a gene: 14. The CDR3 sequence: CASNSAGTGPFEQYF. CDR3 DNA sequence: TGTGCCAGTAATAGTGCCGGGACAGGTCCCTTCGAGCAGTACTTC.

V gene TRBV5-1 combines with J gene TRBJ2-1; 10 bases align to TRBD2. The germline V gene encodes CDR1 SGHRS and CDR2 YFSETQ. With 4 bases clipped from V and 5 bases from J, the junction kept 9 bases outside the gene matches. The CDR3 has 16 residues. In DNA, the CDR3 is TGCGCCAGCAGCGCCGCTAGCGGGGGACAAAACAATGAGCAGTTCTTC. Translation: CASSAASGGQNNEQFF.

The genes are TRBV10-3 and TRBJ1-1, with a tentative D call TRBD1 (6 bases). With 11 bases removed from V and 1 base from J, the gap between germline ends came to 8 bases. Per germline, CDR1 ENHRY and CDR2 SYGVKD. The CDR3 has 11 residues. The CDR3 loop reads CASRGNTEAFF. The CDR3 DNA reads as TGTGCCTCCAGGGGGAACACTGAAGCTTTCTTT.

Only one count was recorded for this clone. The chain joins TRBV11-2 to TRBJ2-7, with 9 bases matching TRBD2. This CDR3 is 15 amino acids long. Germline CDR1 SGHAT, CDR2 FQNNGV. V was pared by 5 bases and J by 2 bases, with 7 bases of the junction left unmatched. In DNA, the CDR3 is TGTGCCAGCAGCCGCCTGGCGGGGGGGACCTACGAGCAGTACTTC. Its protein is CASSRLAGGTYEQYF.